A few counts support the clone carrying this TCR beta chain. Every subset had its genomic DNA shared out evenly among several immunoSEQ plates. It was about 210 ng DNA, about 30,000 T cell genomes, that sorted-subset replicate PCRs used. Libraries were prepared by immunoSEQ multiplex PCR; TCRdb keeps only in-frame clonotypes and omits some of them. The data hold about a million clones, with 75% observed a single time. The data were obtained in a study of shared clonotypes between healthy human individuals. Study context: A couple of women and a few men aged 18 to 49 made up the donors.

Germline CDR1 and CDR2: MNHEY and SMNVEV (reference sequence). The CDR3 spans 14 residues. Trimming stripped 0 bases from V and 12 bases from J, with 17 bases between. This chain links TRBV27 with TRBJ1-1; a weak D match, TRBD1 (5 bases). The clonotype was recovered from a man younger than 30 in good health. Sample: memory CD4+ T cells sorted from blood. The sample's subset: CD45RA-negative fraction. This CDR3 reads CASSLSGGVLMTFF. The CDR3 DNA reads TGTGCCAGCAGTTTATCGGGGGGAGTACTCATGACTTTCTTT.